The present T cell receptor beta chain was sequenced within a study of cytomegalovirus exposure and HLA in healthy donors. Study-level background: Researchers previously reported finding about 110 million unique TCR beta sequences from about 170 million T cells.

Concerning this clone itself: Antigen: not known.

This PCR relied on a set of 60 Vbeta primers and 13 Jbeta primers. Assay used: immunoSEQ multiplex PCR; TCRdb lists only in-frame clones, some missing. This sample has some 190,000 clones, with roughly 77% found just once. Whole-study findings and limits: Analysis performed later showed TCR beta chains linked to HLA being more clonally expanded than equally common others.

CDR3 size: 19 residues. V shed 5 bases, J shed 6 bases, and the junction held 18 bases outside the gene matches. CDR1 and CDR2 from the germline V gene are SGDLS and YYNGEE. Sequenced material: PBMCs. This sequence joins TRBV9 and TRBJ2-1, with 12 bases that match TRBD2. This sequence originates from a woman between 25 and 40 years old in good health and CMV-seropositive. The CDR3 spells CASRAGRASGGEKVNEQFF. CDR3 bases: TGTGCCAGCAGGGCCGGCCGGGCTAGCGGGGGGGAGAAGGTCAATGAGCAGTTCTTC.